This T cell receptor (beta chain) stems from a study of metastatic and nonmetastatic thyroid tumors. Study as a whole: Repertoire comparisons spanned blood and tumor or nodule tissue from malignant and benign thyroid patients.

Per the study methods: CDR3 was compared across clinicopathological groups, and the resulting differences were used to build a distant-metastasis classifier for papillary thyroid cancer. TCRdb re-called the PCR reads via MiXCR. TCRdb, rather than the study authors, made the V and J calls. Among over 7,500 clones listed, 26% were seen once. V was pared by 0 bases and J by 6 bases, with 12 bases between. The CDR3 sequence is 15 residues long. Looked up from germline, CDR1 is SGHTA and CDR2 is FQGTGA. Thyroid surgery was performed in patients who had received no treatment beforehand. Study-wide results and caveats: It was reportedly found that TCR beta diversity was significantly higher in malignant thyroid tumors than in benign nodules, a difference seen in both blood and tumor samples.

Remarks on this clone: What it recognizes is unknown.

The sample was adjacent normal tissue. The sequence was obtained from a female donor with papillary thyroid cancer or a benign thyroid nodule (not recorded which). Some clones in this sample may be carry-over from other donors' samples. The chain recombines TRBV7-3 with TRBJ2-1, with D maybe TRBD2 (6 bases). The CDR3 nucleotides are TGTGCCAGCAGCTTAACGATTGGAGCGGGCAATGAGCAGTTCTTC. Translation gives CASSLTIGAGNEQFF.